One and the same sample provided the 25 T cell receptor beta chains below, sequenced in a study of blood T cell repertoires in COVID-19. The assay was immunoSEQ multiplex PCR, and TCRdb's table has in-frame clones only and misses some. The table has approximately 250,000 clones, 80% to 90% seen once. Sequencing was performed on peripheral blood. The source is a woman in her seventies with COVID-19, enrolled during active disease.

The rearrangement links TRBV11-2 to TRBJ1-3; TRBD1 matches 8 bases. The CDR3 is 16 amino acids. Germline V gene lookup returns CDR1 SGHAT and CDR2 FQNNGV. The junction had 4 bases not matched to a gene; V was cut back by 3 bases and J by 0 bases. CDR3 loop: CASSLAGGVSGNTIYF. In DNA, the CDR3 is TGTGCCAGCAGCTTGGCAGGGGGCGTCTCTGGAAACACCATATATTTT. Filled out from reference TRBV11-2 and TRBJ1-3, the complete variable domain reads EAGVAQSPRYKIIEKRQSVAFWCNPISGHATLYWYQQILGQGPKLLIQFQNNGVVDDSQLPKDRFSAERLKGVDSTLKIQPAKLEDSAVYLCASSLAGGVSGNTIYFGEGSWLTVV.

The rearrangement uses TRBV12-3 or TRBV12-4 and TRBJ1-4; the D is unclear. The CDR3 covers 12 residues. Trimming left V 5 bases short and J 8 bases short, with 9 bases between. CDR3 bases: TGTGCCAGCAGTCATACCGGGGAAAAACTGTTTTTT. Its translation: CASSHTGEKLFF.

V and J are TRBV5-1 and TRBJ1-2, with D unclear. Per the germline V gene, CDR1 is SGHRS and CDR2 is YFSETQ. With 4 bases removed from V and 3 bases from J, the gap between germline ends came to 10 bases. The CDR3 spans 13 residues. The DNA of the CDR3 is TGCGCCAGCAGCCCTGACTCACACTATGGCTACACCTTC. Translated: CASSPDSHYGYTF.

The genes are TRBV4-3 and TRBJ2-7; no clear D gene. V was pared by 3 bases and J by 2 bases, with 8 bases between. This CDR3 is built from 13 residues. Germline CDR1 LGHNA, CDR2 YSLEER. CDR3 loop: CASSQRIAYEQYF. In DNA, the CDR3 is TGCGCCAGCAGCCAGCGCATTGCCTACGAGCAGTACTTC.

The chain carries TRBV7-9 and TRBJ1-1; 8 bases match TRBD1. The CDR3 contains 13 residues. The J segment lost 8 bases and the V segment lost 5 bases, leaving 7 bases of the junction unmatched. Germline loops: CDR1 SEHNR, CDR2 FQNEAQ (reference sequence). As DNA, the CDR3 is TGTGCCAGCAGCCCCCGGACAGGGCTGGAAGCTTTCTTT. Its protein product is CASSPRTGLEAFF.

V gene TRBV7-6 combines with J gene TRBJ2-1; possible D gene TRBD1, 6 bases. Per the germline V gene, CDR1 is SGHVS and CDR2 is FNYEAQ. The CDR3 extends over 15 amino acids. Trimming removed 3 bases from V and 9 bases from J, with 18 bases in between. CDR3 DNA sequence: TGTGCCAGCAGCTTCGATACAGGGTGGAGGTCTGAGCAGTTCTTC. It specifies CASSFDTGWRSEQFF.

The rearrangement joins TRBV10-3 to TRBJ1-4; 9 nucleotides align to TRBD1. V lost 8 bases, J lost 5 bases, and 3 bases stayed unmatched. CDR1 is ENHRY and CDR2 is SYGVKD in the germline V gene. This CDR3 spans 13 amino acids. The CDR3 nucleotides are TGTGCCATCGGCGGACAGGGGAATGAAAAACTGTTTTTT. It encodes CAIGGQGNEKLFF.

In this sample, this clone turned up a few times. This rearrangement joins TRBV5-6 to TRBJ1-2; possible D gene TRBD1, 5 bases. The CDR3 loop spans 16 amino acids. Germline CDR1 SGHDT, CDR2 YYEEEE. The V end was cut by 2 bases, the J end by 4 bases, with 18 bases between. The CDR3 coding sequence is TGTGCCAGCAGCTTACTGAACGGACAAGCACTCTATGGCTACACCTTC. This encodes CASSLLNGQALYGYTF. Full variable domain (remainder filled in from reference TRBV5-6 and TRBJ1-2): DAGVTQSPTHLIKTRGQQVTLRCSPKSGHDTVSWYQQALGQGPQFIFQYYEEEERQRGNFPDRFSGHQFPNYSSELNVNALLLGDSALYLCASSLLNGQALYGYTFGSGTRLTVV.

The chain joins TRBV12-3 or TRBV12-4 to TRBJ2-5; no clear D gene. CDR3 length: 12 residues. V lost 3 bases, J lost 4 bases, and 6 bases lay in between. CDR3 sequence reads: CASSFIRETQYF. DNA for the CDR3: TGTGCCAGCAGTTTTATTCGAGAGACCCAGTACTTC.

This clone has a single count. The chain uses TRBV27 and TRBJ2-3; no reliable D call. With 4 bases removed from V and 2 bases from J, the gap between germline ends came to 7 bases. CDR1 MNHEY and CDR2 SMNVEV come from the germline V gene (reference sequence). The CDR3 runs 13 residues. The CDR3 DNA is TGTGCCAGCAGTTCTCCCCTCACAGATACGCAGTATTTT. It codes for CASSSPLTDTQYF.

CDR3 in amino acids: CSVEVGRGRWEWTQYF. CDR3 in DNA: TGCAGCGTTGAAGTTGGCAGGGGGCGCTGGGAGTGGACCCAGTACTTC. The J gene is TRBJ2-5, the V gene TRBV29-1; the match to TRBD1 covers 8 bases. This CDR3 comprises 16 residues. Trimming cost V 1 base and J 7 bases; bases outside gene matches: 14. Germline V gene data show CDR1 as SQVTM and CDR2 as ANQGSEA.

The rearrangement uses TRBV7-9 and TRBJ1-2; 8 bases match TRBD1. This CDR3 comprises 16 residues. Trimming cost V 0 bases and J 8 bases; bases outside gene matches: 11. Germline CDR1 SEHNR, CDR2 FQNEAQ (reference sequence). CDR3 sequence (DNA): TGTGCCAGCAGCTTAGCGGTGGGGAGAACAGGGGGAGGCTACACCTTC. Its protein product is CASSLAVGRTGGGYTF.

The chain joins TRBV11-1 to TRBJ1-1, with 9 bases lining up with TRBD1. Germline V gene sequence: CDR1 SGHAT, CDR2 FQDESV (reference sequence). The CDR3 sequence is 13 residues long. Trimming took 4 bases from V and 10 from J; bases not matched to a gene: 7. This chain's CDR3 is CASSSTGGAGAFF. The DNA of the CDR3 is TGTGCCAGCAGCTCTACAGGGGGCGCAGGAGCTTTCTTT.

The chain joins TRBV9 to TRBJ1-3; a possible D gene is TRBD1 (6 bases). The CDR3 is 16 amino acids. Germline loops: CDR1 SGDLS, CDR2 YYNGEE. The V end was cut by 3 bases, the J end by 2 bases, with 15 bases between. The CDR3 here is CASSATSGDTGNTIYF. The CDR3 DNA reads as TGTGCCAGCAGCGCGACATCTGGGGACACTGGAAACACCATATATTTT.

This CDR3 is CASSTWGGGAYQETQYF. The CDR3 DNA reads TGTGCCAGCAGCACTTGGGGCGGGGGGGCTTACCAAGAGACCCAGTACTTC. The chain couples TRBV9 to TRBJ2-5, with 9 positions matching TRBD2. The CDR3 covers 17 residues. Trimming took 4 bases from V and 0 from J; bases not matched to a gene: 10. Germline V gene lookup returns CDR1 SGDLS and CDR2 YYNGEE.

This chain links TRBV12-3 or TRBV12-4 with TRBJ2-1; 7 bases are a match to TRBD2. V lost 6 bases and J lost 10; bases outside the gene matches: 9. The CDR3 spans 13 residues. The CDR3 nucleotides are TGTGCCAGCAGCCCGGGACCAGCGGGGGAGCAGTTCTTC. Translated, it gives CASSPGPAGEQFF.

Notes on this clone: Other DNA sequences within the sample encode an identical CDR3. The chain couples TRBV28 to TRBJ1-2; D possibly corresponds to TRBD1 (5 bases). Trimming took off 6 bases at V and 1 base at J, with 9 bases between the two ends. Germline CDR1 reads MDHEN; CDR2 reads SYDVKM. CDR3 length equals 13 residues. In DNA form, the CDR3 reads TGTGCCAGCAGCCCTGACAGTAACTATGGCTACACCTTC. Protein: CASSPDSNYGYTF.

The chain links TRBV7-8 to TRBJ1-1; maybe TRBD1 (6 bases). The CDR3 runs 13 residues. From germline, CDR1 is SGHVS and CDR2 FQNEAQ. V lost 7 bases and J 1 base, leaving 10 bases between the germline ends. The CDR3 DNA follows: TGTGCCAGCAACGGACAGCAGAACACTGAAGCTTTCTTT. It is translated as CASNGQQNTEAFF.

There are a few counts of this clone. The V call is TRBV7-8, the J call TRBJ1-4, with D unclear. Trimming removed 1 base at V and 4 bases at J, with 7 bases between. Germline-derived CDR1 and CDR2 are SGHVS and FQNEAQ. This CDR3 contains 14 residues. The CDR3 nucleotides read TGTGCCAGCAGCTTAGGACACAATAATGAAAAACTGTTTTTT. Translation gives CASSLGHNNEKLFF.

The chain links TRBV7-2 to TRBJ1-1, with 8 bases that match TRBD1. This CDR3 contains 15 residues. V shed 2 bases, J shed 4 bases, and the junction held 6 bases outside the gene matches. CDR1 and CDR2 (germline): SGHTA, FQGNSA. CDR3 protein: CASSLFAGQGTEAFF. The CDR3 nucleotides read TGTGCCAGCAGCTTATTTGCAGGACAGGGCACTGAAGCTTTCTTT. Drawing the rest from reference TRBV7-2 and TRBJ1-1, the complete variable domain is GAGVSQSPSNKVTEKGKDVELRCDPISGHTALYWYRQSLGQGLEFLIYFQGNSAPDKSGLPSDRFSAERTGGSVSTLTIQRTQQEDSAVYLCASSLFAGQGTEAFFGQGTRLTVV.

This chain uses TRBV27 with TRBJ2-7, with D hard to call. Germline CDR1 reads MNHEY; CDR2 reads SMNVEV (reference sequence). V lost 0 bases and J 6 bases, leaving 9 bases between the germline ends. The CDR3 runs to 13 residues. The CDR3 region is CASSLSVLSEQYF. CDR3 coding DNA: TGTGCCAGCAGTTTATCGGTGTTGAGCGAGCAGTACTTC.

V is TRBV29-1 and J is TRBJ2-6; D perhaps matches TRBD1 (6 bases). Trimming took 4 bases from V and 0 from J, leaving 13 bases between them. Germline values: CDR1 SQVTM, CDR2 ANQGSEA. The CDR3 is 16 amino acids. In nucleotides, the CDR3 is TGCAGCGTTGGGACAGCGAGCCTCTCTGGGGCCAACGTCCTGACTTTC. It yields the protein CSVGTASLSGANVLTF.

V and J are TRBV30 and TRBJ1-3; no clear D gene. CDR1 is GTSNPN and CDR2 is SVGIG in the germline V gene (reference sequence). The CDR3 contains 12 residues. V shed 4 bases and J shed 4 bases, with 8 bases lying between them. The CDR3 is CAWTLVGNTIYF. CDR3 coding DNA: TGTGCCTGGACTCTCGTGGGAAACACCATATATTTT.

The V gene is TRBV5-6, the J gene TRBJ1-2; D call uncertain. The ends were cut back, 2 bases at V and 4 bases at J, with 9 bases in the middle. The CDR3 has 13 residues. The germline gives CDR1 SGHDT, CDR2 YYEEEE. The DNA of the CDR3 is TGTGCCAGCAGCTTTGAGGGTGGCTATGGCTACACCTTC. This gives the protein CASSFEGGYGYTF.

The rearrangement joins TRBV6-2 or TRBV6-3 to TRBJ1-1; D perhaps matches TRBD1 (5 bases). V was pared by 2 bases and J by 0 bases, with 13 bases between. Germline values: CDR1 MNHEY, CDR2 SVGEGT. The CDR3 loop spans 16 amino acids. CDR3 loop: CASSYALGRMNTEAFF. CDR3 nucleotides: TGTGCCAGCAGTTACGCGTTGGGGCGAATGAACACTGAAGCTTTCTTT.